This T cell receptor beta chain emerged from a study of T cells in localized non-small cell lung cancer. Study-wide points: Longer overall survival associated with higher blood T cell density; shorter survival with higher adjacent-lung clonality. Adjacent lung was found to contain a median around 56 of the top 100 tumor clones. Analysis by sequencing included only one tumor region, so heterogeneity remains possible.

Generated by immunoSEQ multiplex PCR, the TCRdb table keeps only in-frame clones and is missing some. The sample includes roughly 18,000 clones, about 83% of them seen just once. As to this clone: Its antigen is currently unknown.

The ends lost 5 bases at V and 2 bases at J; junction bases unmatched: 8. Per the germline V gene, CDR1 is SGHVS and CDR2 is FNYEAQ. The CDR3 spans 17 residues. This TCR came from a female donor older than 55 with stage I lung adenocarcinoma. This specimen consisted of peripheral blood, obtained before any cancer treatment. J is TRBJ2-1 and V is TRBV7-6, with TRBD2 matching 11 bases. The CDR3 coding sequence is TGTGCCAGCAGCCGGGCTAGCGGGGGGACCACCTACAATGAGCAGTTCTTC. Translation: CASSRASGGTTYNEQFF.